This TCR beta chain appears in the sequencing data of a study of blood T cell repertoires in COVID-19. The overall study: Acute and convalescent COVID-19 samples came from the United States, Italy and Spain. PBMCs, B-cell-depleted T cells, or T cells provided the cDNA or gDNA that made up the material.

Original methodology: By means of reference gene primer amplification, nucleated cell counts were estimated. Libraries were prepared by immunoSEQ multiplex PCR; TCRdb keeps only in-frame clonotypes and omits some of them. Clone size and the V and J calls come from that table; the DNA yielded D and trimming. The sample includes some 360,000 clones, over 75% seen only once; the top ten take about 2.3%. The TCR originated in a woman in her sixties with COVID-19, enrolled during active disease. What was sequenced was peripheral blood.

CDR3 protein: CASSSSGPGHEQFF. The CDR3 DNA sequence: TGTGCCAGCAGCTCTAGCGGCCCGGGCCATGAGCAGTTCTTC. The V gene is TRBV11-2, the J gene TRBJ2-1, with 7 bases matching TRBD2. The CDR3 is 14 residues long. The germline V gene encodes CDR1 SGHAT and CDR2 FQNNGV. The junction had 8 bases not matched to a gene; V was cut back by 4 bases and J by 8 bases.